This entry describes one T cell receptor beta chain. The antigen it binds to is not known. Within one base of it there is no much larger clone, and no base qualities were kept. Amplification of TCR beta CDR3 regions was carried out from RNA transcripts. A first-round RT-PCR of the TCR CDR3 used the HTBI primer set with the Qiagen OneStep RT-PCR kit. Libraries were constructed in a second round of multiplex PCR, after which size selection and purification were performed. Sequencing of the libraries was done on an Illumina HiSeq2000 using paired-end 100 bp reads. Concerning the study's data processing: SOAPnuke was used to process the raw data, with reads discarded if the reads contained adapters or uncalled bases, had a mean Phred below 15, or lacked an exact constant-primer or identifier match. High-quality paired reads were merged using COPE v1.2.5, and each unique nucleotide sequence was defined as a clonotype. MiTCR v1.1 was used to align the clonotypes against IMGT TRBV, TRBD and TRBJ reference segments. The analysis included only V-J combinations with a frequency above 0.0001, which together covered more than 99% of the repertoires. The TCS score was defined as the ratio of F50 (clonal expansion) to E x V (chaos), calculated using BLOSUM62-based TCRdist between CDR3 peptides within each V-J. Welch's t-statistics and random forest reduced several hundred V-J features to roughly 13, which were used in a naive Bayes classifier (R e1071). TCRdb handled the public reads itself, with Q25 trimming in fastp and clone calling in MiXCR, and kept productive beta chains. Rows with a matching CDR3 protein are joined into one entry that keeps the most common DNA and genes. TCRdb, not the original authors, processed these V and J calls. This sample comprises around 500,000 distinct CDR3 sequences, 22% of them detected only once. Approximately 49% of the sample rests with the top ten.

This sample stems from a study of T cells in Graves' hyperthyroidism and ophthalmopathy (dated by TCRdb to about 2019). About the investigation overall: Peripheral blood was collected at initial diagnosis, before any treatment. In six Graves' hyperthyroidism patients, the study also compared T-cell repertoires from thyroid tissue with T-cell repertoires from blood. The paper reports TCR Vbeta CDR3 sequencing of some 140 peripheral blood samples: over 40 ophthalmopathy, under 80 hyperthyroidism and roughly 17 progressor patients. After blood sampling, hyperthyroidism patients were treated with methimazole at a starting dose of 30 mg daily, and ophthalmopathy patients were treated with high-dose intravenous methylprednisolone. The roughly 90 discovery patients were divided at random into training and test sets in a 7:3 ratio. To identify TCR V-J signatures that set the groups apart, the researchers used a discovery cohort of about a hundred patients, made up of 40 to 45 with Graves' ophthalmopathy and about 59 with stable Graves' hyperthyroidism. Whether ophthalmopathy could be predicted prospectively was tested in an independent validation cohort made up of under 20 hyperthyroidism patients plus 17 patients who later progressed to ophthalmopathy. Overall study outcomes, separate from this receptor: Sample size was not statistically predetermined, and investigators were not blinded to group allocation. A model built on a 13 V-J signature distinguished ophthalmopathy from stable hyperthyroidism, reaching 85% to 90% sensitivity and under 84% specificity in cross-validation and 80%/75% in testing. In validation, progression to ophthalmopathy was predicted by the model with almost 71% sensitivity and 72.22% specificity, a median of around 6.5 months before onset. Most expanded thyroid clonotypes (frequency above 0.001) were also detected in blood, suggesting blood repertoires may reflect thyroid immune responses.

Moderately to severely active disease, a Clinical Activity Score of at least 3, a NOSPECS grade of at least 4, and a duration under 3 months were present in ophthalmopathy patients. Exclusion was applied to patients with uncontrolled infections, other autoimmune diseases, pregnancy or lactation. Clinical symptoms, serum thyroxine and TRAb, thyroid ultrasound, and orbital computed tomography formed the basis for the diagnoses. PBMCs were separated from around 9.1 ml of fresh peripheral blood using Ficoll-Paque density gradient centrifugation. Total RNA was extracted using Trizol reagent, and RNA quality was assessed on an Agilent 2100 Bioanalyzer. The CDR3 has 16 amino acids, counting the end cysteine and phenylalanine. Just the 48-base CDR3 DNA is kept, in frame starting at base 1. The germline V gene encodes CDR1 SGHRS and CDR2 YFSETQ. V is clipped by 2 bases and J by 0 bases, and the sequence between their germline boundaries is 13 bases long.

The rearranged segments are TRBV5-1 and TRBJ2-3; TRBD2 is perhaps the D gene, given 6 matching bases. Sequencing was performed on blood. This sequence was found in a woman aged 70-85 years with Graves' ophthalmopathy. The CDR3 has the sequence CASSLSGTPSTDTQYF. The DNA sequence reads TGCGCCAGCAGCTTATCCGGGACTCCTAGCACAGATACGCAGTATTTT.